This TCR beta chain was sequenced in a study of a mutant IDH1 vaccine in newly diagnosed glioma. Of note for this clone: What it recognizes is unknown.

Time point specified: week 47, end of study. Vaccination comprised doses that each held 300 ug of mutant IDH1 20-mer peptide, plus topical imiquimod. Sequencing was performed with immunoSEQ multiplex PCR; in TCRdb, only in-frame clones are kept and a portion is missing. The data show 60,000 to 70,000 clones, with about four fifths seen just once and about 3.8% held by the top ten. The CDR3 covers 14 residues. Germline V gene lookup returns CDR1 MNHNS and CDR2 SASEGT. Germline trimming cut 6 bases from V and 6 bases from J; bases unmatched to any gene: 6. The rearrangement links TRBV6-1 to TRBJ1-5, with 9 bases identical to TRBD1. This receptor was obtained from a man aged 25 to 40 with glioma. The sequences come from PBMCs, collected from a glioma patient whose treatment included an IDH1 peptide vaccine. Here the CDR3 DNA reads TGTGCCAGCAGAGAAAGACAGGGGGTTCAGCCCCAGCATTTT. Translating it yields CASRERQGVQPQHF.